This TCR beta chain was identified in a study of T cells in Graves' hyperthyroidism and ophthalmopathy. On this clonotype itself: Its specificity is unknown.

Not enrolled were patients with uncontrolled infection, other autoimmune disease, pregnancy or lactation. Diagnostic assessment was based on clinical symptoms, serum thyroxine and TRAb, thyroid ultrasound and orbital computed tomography. Findings and limits, study-wide: The model forecast ophthalmopathy, anticipating it by a median around 6.5 months before onset. Most thyroid clonotypes that were expanded above 0.001 also turned up in blood.

The TCR beta CDR3 regions underwent amplification using RNA transcripts as the source. The TCR CDR3 was amplified in a first-round RT-PCR using the HTBI primer set. TCRdb reanalysed the multiplex PCR reads using MiXCR and keeps one entry per CDR3 protein. The data show roughly 500,000 distinct CDR3 sequences, with 46% seen just once and 44% held by the top ten. In germline, CDR1 is SGHTA, CDR2 FQGNSA. V gave up 7 bases and J gave up 2 bases, with 17 bases separating them. The CDR3 runs to 15 residues. This chain joins TRBV7-2 and TRBJ2-5, with D tentatively TRBD1 (6 bases). This receptor was obtained from an adult woman with Graves' disease, either hyperthyroidism or ophthalmopathy (not recorded which). Input material: peripheral blood or thyroid tissue (not recorded which). In DNA form, the CDR3 reads TGTGCCAGCACCAACAGGGCGACGGGACAAGAGACCCAGTACTTC. Translated, it gives CASTNRATGQETQYF. The whole variable domain, filled in from reference TRBV7-2 and TRBJ2-5, reads GAGVSQSPSNKVTEKGKDVELRCDPISGHTALYWYRQSLGQGLEFLIYFQGNSAPDKSGLPSDRFSAERTGGSVSTLTIQRTQQEDSAVYLCASTNRATGQETQYFGPGTRLLVL.